This TCR beta chain was identified in a study of T cell responses to AZD1222 COVID-19 vaccine. Whole-study results and caveats: Only five to seven AZD1222 recipients were seropositive at baseline.

Germline V gives CDR1 LNHDA, CDR2 SQIVND (reference sequence). Trimming removed 3 bases from V and 3 bases from J; junction bases left unmatched: 9. This CDR3 is built from 17 residues. Regarding this clone: Its antigen is unidentified.

The protocol was immunoSEQ multiplex PCR, while the TCRdb copy is restricted to in-frame clones and leaves out a portion. The sample shows roughly 200,000 clones, 85% to 95% of them seen only once. V gene TRBV19 combines with J gene TRBJ1-4; 8 nucleotides align to TRBD1. The sequencing here drew on peripheral blood, taken 28 days after the second dose of the MenACWY control vaccine. This clonotype was obtained from an adult who received the MenACWY meningococcal vaccine as a control. The CDR3 reads CASSIPGGTRSNEKLFF. The DNA of the CDR3 is TGTGCCAGTAGTATTCCAGGGGGCACGCGATCTAATGAAAAACTGTTTTTT.